These 13 T cell receptor beta chains came from one sample sequenced in a study of shared clonotypes between healthy human individuals (dated by TCRdb to the early 2020s). CD8 naive samples were CD45RO-negative cells positively selected for CCR7, giving a CD45RA+CCR7+ population that excluded TemRA cells. Library prep was done by the immunoSEQ multiplex PCR assay. What TCRdb holds here is the immuneACCESS table cut down to in-frame rearrangements. Part of the clones is not present; checked against another copy, under half of the missing clones reflect an unresolved V gene, and the others are unexplained. This sample gives millions of clones in total; about 95% of them show up just once. Of the sample, roughly 1% falls within the top ten clones. Sequencing was carried out using naive CD8+ T cells sorted from blood. In light of the paper, this sample's cell subset or site label describes: CD45RA+CCR7+. The receptors here all came from a man aged 18 to 35 in good health.

CDR3 region: CASSQPSGPTGELFF. DNA of the CDR3: TGTGCCAGCAGCCAACCCTCGGGGCCCACCGGGGAGCTGTTTTTT. This chain links TRBV13 with TRBJ2-2; D may be TRBD1 or TRBD2 (5 bases each). From germline, CDR1 is PRHDT and CDR2 FYEKMQ (reference sequence). The V and J ends lost 5 bases and 4 bases respectively, with 14 bases between them. This CDR3 has 15 residues.

V gene TRBV2 combines with J gene TRBJ2-7; 10 positions agree with TRBD1. The CDR3 is 13 amino acids. V trimming: 9 bases; J trimming: 6 bases; junction bases outside the gene matches: 8. The germline gives CDR1 SNHLY, CDR2 FYNNEI. The CDR3 protein is CARGTGERGEQYF. The CDR3 nucleotides are TGTGCCAGGGGGACAGGGGAAAGGGGCGAGCAGTACTTC. The whole variable domain, remainder taken from reference TRBV2 and TRBJ2-7, is EPEVTQTPSHQVTQMGQEVILRCVPISNHLYFYWYRQILGQKVEFLVSFYNNEISEKSEIFDDQFSVERPDGSNFTLKIRSTKLEDSAMYFCARGTGERGEQYFGPGTRLTVT.

The CDR3 region has the DNA TGTGCCAGTAGGCAAACTTTCCAAGAGACCCAGTACTTC. Protein sequence: CASRQTFQETQYF. The rearrangement links TRBV19 to TRBJ2-5, with D unresolved. This CDR3 has 13 amino acids. V gave up 6 bases and J gave up 1 base, with 9 bases separating them. Germline V gene data show CDR1 as LNHDA and CDR2 as SQIVND (reference sequence).

The V gene is TRBV13, the J gene TRBJ2-7; 9 nucleotides line up with TRBD1. J lost 7 bases, V lost 5 bases, and 15 bases had no gene match. Germline V gene data show CDR1 as PRHDT and CDR2 as FYEKMQ (reference sequence). The CDR3 totals 16 residues. The CDR3 spells CASSATTGTGRNEQYF. The CDR3 nucleotides read TGTGCCAGCAGCGCCACTACCGGGACAGGGCGGAATGAGCAGTACTTC. The full variable domain, with the rest looked up from reference TRBV13 and TRBJ2-7, is AAGVIQSPRHLIKEKRETATLKCYPIPRHDTVYWYQQGPGQDPQFLISFYEKMQSDKGSIPDRFSAQQFSDYHSELNMSSLELGDSALYFCASSATTGTGRNEQYFGPGTRLTVT.

This rearrangement joins TRBV9 to TRBJ2-1; D not certain. Germline CDR1 reads SGDLS; CDR2 reads YYNGEE. This CDR3 has 13 amino acids. Trimming took 0 bases from V and 3 from J, leaving 4 bases between them. CDR3 amino acids: CASSVGNYNEQFF. Written as DNA, the CDR3 is TGTGCCAGCAGCGTAGGGAACTACAATGAGCAGTTCTTC.

This chain connects TRBV11-2 to TRBJ2-7; 7 bases line up with TRBD1. The germline V gene has CDR1 SGHAT and CDR2 FQNNGV. CDR3 length equals 15 residues. V lost 3 bases and J lost 2; bases outside the gene matches: 7. For the CDR3, the DNA is TGTGCCAGCAGCTTCAGGACAGGAATTACCTACGAGCAGTACTTC. Its translation is CASSFRTGITYEQYF.

The V call is TRBV19, the J call TRBJ1-4; D is unclear. CDR3 length equals 14 residues. V was cut by 5 bases and J by 7 bases, with 14 bases left in between. Germline CDR1 reads LNHDA; CDR2 reads SQIVND (reference sequence). The DNA for the CDR3 is TGTGCCAGTAGTCCATGGCCATGGGGTGAAAAACTGTTTTTT. Translating it yields CASSPWPWGEKLFF.

CDR3 residues: CARGTGVAKNIQYF. The CDR3 DNA sequence: TGTGCCAGGGGGACAGGAGTAGCCAAAAACATTCAGTACTTC. This chain uses TRBV2 with TRBJ2-4; 8 bases line up with TRBD1. Unmatched junction bases numbered 4, after V lost 9 bases and J lost 0 bases. The CDR3 length is 14 residues. Per the germline V gene, CDR1 is SNHLY and CDR2 is FYNNEI.

The chain couples TRBV5-1 to TRBJ1-1; the D is unclear. This CDR3 has 13 residues. The ends were cut back, 6 bases at V and 5 bases at J, with 14 bases in the middle. Germline V CDR1 and CDR2: SGHRS, YFSETQ. For the CDR3, the DNA is TGCGCCAGCACGGGCCCGTCGGAGACTGAAGCTTTCTTT. Protein product: CASTGPSETEAFF.

The chain combines TRBV7-6 with TRBJ2-1; 10 nucleotides match TRBD2. CDR1 and CDR2 (germline): SGHVS, FNYEAQ. The V and J ends lost 5 bases and 6 bases, in that order; junction bases with no gene match: 13. The CDR3 is 17 amino acids. CDR3 in DNA: TGTGCCAGCAGCGGAGGGATAGCGGGAGGAACCCCCAATGAGCAGTTCTTC. Its translation: CASSGGIAGGTPNEQFF. The variable domain in full, completed from reference TRBV7-6 and TRBJ2-1, reads GAGVSQSPRYKVTKRGQDVALRCDPISGHVSLYWYRQALGQGPEFLTYFNYEAQQDKSGLPNDRFSAERPEGSISTLTIQRTEQRDSAMYRCASSGGIAGGTPNEQFFGPGTRLTVL.

The chain links TRBV9 to TRBJ2-1; D is undetermined. Germline V gene lookup returns CDR1 SGDLS and CDR2 YYNGEE. The CDR3 loop spans 14 amino acids. V gave up 3 bases and J gave up 0 bases, with 7 bases separating them. This CDR3 reads CASSGVSSYNEQFF. CDR3 DNA: TGTGCCAGCAGCGGCGTCAGCTCCTACAATGAGCAGTTCTTC.

The chain links TRBV4-1 to TRBJ1-5, with a tentative D call TRBD1 (5 bases). CDR3 size: 15 residues. CDR1 is MGHRA and CDR2 is YSYEKL in the germline V gene. The V end was cut by 0 bases, the J end by 5 bases, with 11 bases between. CDR3 amino acids: CASSQDRQTDQPQHF. CDR3 nucleotides: TGCGCCAGCAGCCAAGATCGACAGACTGATCAGCCCCAGCATTTT.

The rearrangement joins TRBV7-9 to TRBJ2-3; D is tentatively TRBD1 or TRBD2 (7 bases each). Germline lookup yields CDR1 SEHNR and CDR2 FQNEAQ (reference sequence). The CDR3 runs to 16 residues. V was cut by 7 bases and J by 5 bases, with 22 bases left in between. The CDR3 nucleotides read TGTGCCAGCACCTATGACAGGGAGGGTTTGGAAGATACGCAGTATTTT. Protein sequence: CASTYDREGLEDTQYF.